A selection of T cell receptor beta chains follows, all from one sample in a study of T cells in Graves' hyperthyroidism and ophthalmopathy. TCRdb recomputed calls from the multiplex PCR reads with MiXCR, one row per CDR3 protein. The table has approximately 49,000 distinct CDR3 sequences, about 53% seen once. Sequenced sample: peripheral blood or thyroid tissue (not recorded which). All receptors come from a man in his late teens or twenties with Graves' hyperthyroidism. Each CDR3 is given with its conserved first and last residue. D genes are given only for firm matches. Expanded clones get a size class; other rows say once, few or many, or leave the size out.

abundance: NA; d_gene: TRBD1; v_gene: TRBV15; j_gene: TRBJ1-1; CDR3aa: CATSSHRGTEAFF; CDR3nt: TGTGCCACCAGCAGCCACAGGGGCACTGAAGCTTTCTTT
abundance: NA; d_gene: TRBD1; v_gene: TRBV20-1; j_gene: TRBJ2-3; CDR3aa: CSARDTGTGGDTQYF; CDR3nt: TGCAGTGCTAGAGATACCGGGACAGGAGGAGATACGCAGTATTTT
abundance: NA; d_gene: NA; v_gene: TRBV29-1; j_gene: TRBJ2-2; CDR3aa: CSVEGAGELFF; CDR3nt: TGCAGCGTTGAAGGGGCCGGGGAGCTGTTTTTT
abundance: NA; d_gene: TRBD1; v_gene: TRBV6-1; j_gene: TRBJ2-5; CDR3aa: CASSGGRAGGRETQYF; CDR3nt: TGTGCCAGCAGTGGCGGCAGGGCAGGGGGCCGGGAGACCCAGTACTTC
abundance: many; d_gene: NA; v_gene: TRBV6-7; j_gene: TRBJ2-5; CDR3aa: CASNPGPNQETQYF; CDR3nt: TGTGCCAGCAACCCGGGACCCAACCAAGAGACCCAGTACTTC
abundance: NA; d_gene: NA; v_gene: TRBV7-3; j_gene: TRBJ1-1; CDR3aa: CASSSGRVLAMDTEAFF; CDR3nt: TGTGCCAGCAGCTCAGGGAGGGTCCTGGCAATGGACACTGAAGCTTTCTTT
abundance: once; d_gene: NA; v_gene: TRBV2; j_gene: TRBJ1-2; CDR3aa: CASSQGIAGYTF; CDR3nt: TGTGCCAGCAGTCAGGGGATCGCTGGCTACACCTTC
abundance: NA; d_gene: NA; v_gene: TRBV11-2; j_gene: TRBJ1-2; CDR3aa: CASSSGRGIYGYTF; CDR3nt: TGTGCCAGCAGCTCCGGGCGGGGAATCTATGGCTACACCTTC
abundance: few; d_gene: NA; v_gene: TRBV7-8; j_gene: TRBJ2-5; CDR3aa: CASSLELAGETQYF; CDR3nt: TGTGCCAGCAGCTTAGAATTGGCTGGGGAGACCCAGTACTTC
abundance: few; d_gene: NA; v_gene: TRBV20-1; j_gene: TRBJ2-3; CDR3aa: CSARVSLMVPTQYF; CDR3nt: TGCAGTGCTAGAGTTTCCCTGATGGTACCTACGCAGTATTTT
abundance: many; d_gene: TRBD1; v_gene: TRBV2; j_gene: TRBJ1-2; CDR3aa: CASWDRGRPGGYTF; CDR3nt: TGTGCCAGTTGGGACAGGGGGCGGCCGGGCGGCTACACCTTC
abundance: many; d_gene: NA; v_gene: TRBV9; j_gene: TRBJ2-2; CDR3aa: CASSVGLIKRAPNTGELFF; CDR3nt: TGTGCCAGCAGCGTTGGTCTGATCAAGCGGGCCCCGAACACCGGGGAGCTGTTTTTT
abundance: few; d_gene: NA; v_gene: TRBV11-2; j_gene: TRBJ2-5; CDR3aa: CASSLTAGETQYF; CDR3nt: TGTGCCAGCAGCTTAACGGCGGGAGAGACCCAGTACTTC
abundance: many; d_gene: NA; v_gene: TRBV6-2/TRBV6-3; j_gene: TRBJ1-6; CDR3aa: CASSSPGHYNSPLHF; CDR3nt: TGTGCCAGCAGTTCGCCGGGACACTATAATTCACCCCTCCACTTT
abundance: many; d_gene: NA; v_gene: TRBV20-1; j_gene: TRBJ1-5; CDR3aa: CSVRLSQINQPQHF; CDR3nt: TGCAGTGTCCGCTTAAGCCAGATCAATCAGCCCCAGCATTTT
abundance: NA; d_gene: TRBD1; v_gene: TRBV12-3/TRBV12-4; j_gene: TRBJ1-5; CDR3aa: CASRQTGVGQPQHF; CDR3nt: TGTGCCAGCAGACAGACAGGGGTTGGGCAGCCCCAGCATTTT
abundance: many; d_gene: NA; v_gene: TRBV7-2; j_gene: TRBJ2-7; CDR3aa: CASSKTVTTYEHYF; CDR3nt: TGTGCCAGCAGTAAGACAGTCACGACCTACGAGCATTACTTC
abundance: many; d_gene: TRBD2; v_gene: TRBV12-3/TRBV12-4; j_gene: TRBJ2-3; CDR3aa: CASHKLAGGLDTQYF; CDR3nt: TGTGCCAGCCACAAACTAGCGGGGGGCTTGGATACGCAGTATTTT
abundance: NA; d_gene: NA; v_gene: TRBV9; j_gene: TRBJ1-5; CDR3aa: CASSQGATEIQPQHF; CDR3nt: TGTGCCAGCAGCCAGGGAGCCACGGAGATCCAGCCCCAGCATTTT
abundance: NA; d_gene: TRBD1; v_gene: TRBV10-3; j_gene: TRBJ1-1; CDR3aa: CAIRDRAVWAEAFF; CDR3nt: TGTGCCATCCGGGACAGGGCCGTATGGGCTGAAGCTTTCTTT
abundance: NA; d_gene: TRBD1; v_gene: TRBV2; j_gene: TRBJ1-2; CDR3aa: CASSPAYEGANYGYTF; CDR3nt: TGTGCCAGCAGTCCCGCCTACGAGGGGGCAAACTATGGCTACACCTTC
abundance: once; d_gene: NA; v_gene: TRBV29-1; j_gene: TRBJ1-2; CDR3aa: CSVDRPGYGYTF; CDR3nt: TGCAGCGTTGATCGGCCGGGCTATGGCTACACCTTC
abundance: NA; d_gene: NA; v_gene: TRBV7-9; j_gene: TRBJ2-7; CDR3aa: CASSGRDSYEQYF; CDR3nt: TGTGCCAGCAGCGGGAGGGACAGCTACGAGCAGTACTTC
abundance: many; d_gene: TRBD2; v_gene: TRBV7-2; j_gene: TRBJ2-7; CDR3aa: CASSLVRTSTYEQYF; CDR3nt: TGTGCCAGCAGCTTAGTACGGACTAGCACCTACGAGCAGTACTTC
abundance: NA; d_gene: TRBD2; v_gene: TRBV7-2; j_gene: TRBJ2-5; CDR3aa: CASSTGLAGQETQYF; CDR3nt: TGTGCCAGCAGCACCGGACTAGCGGGGCAAGAGACCCAGTACTTC
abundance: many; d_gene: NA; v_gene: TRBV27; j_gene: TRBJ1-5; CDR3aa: CASRTGNSNQPQHF; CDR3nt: TGTGCCAGCAGAACAGGGAATAGCAATCAGCCCCAGCATTTT
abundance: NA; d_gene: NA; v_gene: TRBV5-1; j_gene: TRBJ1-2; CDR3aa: CASSSTNSGPSYGYTF; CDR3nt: TGCGCCAGCAGCTCGACAAACTCGGGACCGAGCTATGGCTACACCTTC
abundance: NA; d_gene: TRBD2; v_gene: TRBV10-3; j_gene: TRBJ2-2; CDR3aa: CAISESTSAAGELFF; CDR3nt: TGTGCCATCAGTGAGTCGACTAGCGCGGCCGGGGAGCTGTTTTTT
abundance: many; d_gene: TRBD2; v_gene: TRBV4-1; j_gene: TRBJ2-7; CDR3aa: CASSQDGDYHYEQYF; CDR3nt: TGCGCCAGCAGCCAAGATGGGGACTATCACTACGAGCAGTACTTC
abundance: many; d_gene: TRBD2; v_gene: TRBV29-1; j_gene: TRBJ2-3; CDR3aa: CSVAGASSGIPGRTDTQYF; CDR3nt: TGCAGCGTTGCTGGTGCGTCTAGCGGGATTCCTGGGCGCACAGATACGCAGTATTTT
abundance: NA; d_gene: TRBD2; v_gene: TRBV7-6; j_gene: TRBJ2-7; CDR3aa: CASSKRDQNYEQYF; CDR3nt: TGTGCCAGCAGCAAGCGGGACCAGAACTACGAGCAGTACTTC
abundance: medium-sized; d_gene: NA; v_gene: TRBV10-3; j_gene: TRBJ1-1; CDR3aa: CAISPGGNTEAFF; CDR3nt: TGTGCCATCAGTCCTGGGGGTAACACTGAAGCTTTCTTT
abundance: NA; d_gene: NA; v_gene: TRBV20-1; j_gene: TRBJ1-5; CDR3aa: CSAKPQHF; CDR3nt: TGCAGTGCTAAGCCCCAGCATTTT
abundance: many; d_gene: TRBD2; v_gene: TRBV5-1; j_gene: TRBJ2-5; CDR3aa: CASFRRLAGGGETQYF; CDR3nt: TGCGCCAGCTTCCGGAGACTAGCGGGAGGCGGCGAGACCCAGTACTTC
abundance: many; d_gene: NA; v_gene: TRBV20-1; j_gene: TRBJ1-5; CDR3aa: CSAFDTSAQPQHF; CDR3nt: TGCAGTGCTTTTGACACCTCCGCTCAGCCCCAGCATTTT
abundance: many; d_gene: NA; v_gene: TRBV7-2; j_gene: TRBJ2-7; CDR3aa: CASSLSKSYEQYF; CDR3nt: TGTGCCAGCAGCTTATCTAAGTCGTACGAGCAGTACTTC
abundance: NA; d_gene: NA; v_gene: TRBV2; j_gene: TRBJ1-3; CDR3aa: CATESGNTIYF; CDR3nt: TGTGCCACCGAGTCTGGAAACACCATATATTTT
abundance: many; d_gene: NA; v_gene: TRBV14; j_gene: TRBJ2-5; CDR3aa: CASSQDLRARGNQLETQYF; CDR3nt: NA
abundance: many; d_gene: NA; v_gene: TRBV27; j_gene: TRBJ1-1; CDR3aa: CASSPVWEGTEAFF; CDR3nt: TGTGCCAGCAGTCCGGTCTGGGAAGGGACTGAAGCTTTCTTT
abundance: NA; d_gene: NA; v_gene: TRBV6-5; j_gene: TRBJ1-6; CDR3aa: CASFIGANSPLHF; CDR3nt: TGTGCCAGTTTTATTGGGGCCAATTCACCCCTCCACTTT
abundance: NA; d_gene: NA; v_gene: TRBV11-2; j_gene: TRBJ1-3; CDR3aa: CASSLGNSGNTIYF; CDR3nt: TGTGCCAGCAGCTTGGGGAACTCTGGAAACACCATATATTTT
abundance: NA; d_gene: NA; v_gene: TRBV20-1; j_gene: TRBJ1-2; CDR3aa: CSAPLLGRNYGYTF; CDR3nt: TGCAGTGCCCCCTTGTTGGGACGGAACTATGGCTACACCTTC
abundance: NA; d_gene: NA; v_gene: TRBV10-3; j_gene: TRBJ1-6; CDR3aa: CAISESVVSSYNSPLHF; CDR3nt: TGTGCCATCAGTGAATCGGTGGTCAGCTCCTATAATTCACCCCTCCACTTT
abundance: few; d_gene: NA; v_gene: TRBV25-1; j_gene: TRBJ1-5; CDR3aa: CASSEWGSDQPQHF; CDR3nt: TGTGCCAGCAGTGAATGGGGTTCGGATCAGCCCCAGCATTTT
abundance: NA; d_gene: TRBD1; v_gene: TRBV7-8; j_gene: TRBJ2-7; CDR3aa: CASSLWDRASYEQYF; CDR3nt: TGTGCCAGCAGCCTGTGGGACAGGGCTTCCTACGAGCAGTACTTC
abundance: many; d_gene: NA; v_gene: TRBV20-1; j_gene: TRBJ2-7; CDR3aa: CSANYRWGVGSGYEQYF; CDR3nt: TGCAGTGCCAACTACCGATGGGGGGTCGGGAGCGGCTACGAGCAGTACTTC
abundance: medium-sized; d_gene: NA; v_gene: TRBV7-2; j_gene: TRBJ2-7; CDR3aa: CASSTNRDEQYF; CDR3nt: TGTGCCAGCAGCACCAACAGGGACGAGCAGTACTTC